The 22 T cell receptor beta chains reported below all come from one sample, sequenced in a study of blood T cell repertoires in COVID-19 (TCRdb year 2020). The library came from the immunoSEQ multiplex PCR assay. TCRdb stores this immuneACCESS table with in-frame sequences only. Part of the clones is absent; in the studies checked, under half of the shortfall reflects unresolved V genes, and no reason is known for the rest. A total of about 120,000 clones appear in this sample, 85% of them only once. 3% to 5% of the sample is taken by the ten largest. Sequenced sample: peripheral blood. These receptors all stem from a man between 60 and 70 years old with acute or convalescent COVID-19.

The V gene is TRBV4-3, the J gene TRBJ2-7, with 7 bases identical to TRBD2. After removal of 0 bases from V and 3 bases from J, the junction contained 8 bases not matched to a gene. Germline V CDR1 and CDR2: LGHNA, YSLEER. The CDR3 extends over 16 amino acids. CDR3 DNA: TGCGCCAGCAGCCAAGATCTGGCGGGAGACGTCTACGAGCAGTACTTC. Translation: CASSQDLAGDVYEQYF.

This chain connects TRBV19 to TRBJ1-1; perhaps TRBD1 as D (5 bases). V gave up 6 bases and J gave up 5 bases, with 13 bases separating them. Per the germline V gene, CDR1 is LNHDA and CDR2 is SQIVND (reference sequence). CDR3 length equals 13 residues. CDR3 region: CASSRAGGTEAFF. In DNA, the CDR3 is TGTGCCAGTAGCAGGGCGGGAGGGACTGAAGCTTTCTTT.

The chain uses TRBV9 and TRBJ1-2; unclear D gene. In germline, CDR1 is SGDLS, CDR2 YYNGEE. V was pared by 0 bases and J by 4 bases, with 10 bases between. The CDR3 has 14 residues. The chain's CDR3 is CASSVEPDFYGYTF. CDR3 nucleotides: TGTGCCAGCAGCGTAGAGCCCGACTTCTATGGCTACACCTTC.

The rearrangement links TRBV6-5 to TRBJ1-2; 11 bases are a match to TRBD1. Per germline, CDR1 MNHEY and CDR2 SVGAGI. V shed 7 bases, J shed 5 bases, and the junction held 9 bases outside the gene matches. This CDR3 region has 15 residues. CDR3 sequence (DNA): TGTGCCAGCAATCCGGGACAGGGGGAACTGTATGGCTACACCTTC. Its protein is CASNPGQGELYGYTF.

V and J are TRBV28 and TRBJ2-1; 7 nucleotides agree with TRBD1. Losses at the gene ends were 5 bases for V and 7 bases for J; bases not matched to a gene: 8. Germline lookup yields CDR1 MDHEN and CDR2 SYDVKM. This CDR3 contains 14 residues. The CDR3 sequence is CASSTMTGMNEQFF. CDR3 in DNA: TGTGCCAGCAGTACCATGACAGGGATGAATGAGCAGTTCTTC.

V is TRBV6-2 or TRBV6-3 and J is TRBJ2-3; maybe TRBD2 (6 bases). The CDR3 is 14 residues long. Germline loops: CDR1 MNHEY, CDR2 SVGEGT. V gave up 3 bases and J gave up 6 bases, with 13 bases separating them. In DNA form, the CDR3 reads TGTGCCAGCAGTTATACTAGCTCCACGGATACGCAGTATTTT. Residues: CASSYTSSTDTQYF.

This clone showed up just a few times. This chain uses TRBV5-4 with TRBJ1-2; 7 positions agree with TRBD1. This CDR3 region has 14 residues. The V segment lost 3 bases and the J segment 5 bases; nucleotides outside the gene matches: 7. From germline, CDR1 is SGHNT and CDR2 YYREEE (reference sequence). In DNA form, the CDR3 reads TGTGCCAGCAGCTCCGACAGGGTCTCGTATGGCTACACCTTC. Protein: CASSSDRVSYGYTF. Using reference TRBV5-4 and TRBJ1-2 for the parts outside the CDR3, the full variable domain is ETGVTQSPTHLIKTRGQQVTLRCSSQSGHNTVSWYQQALGQGPQFIFQYYREEENGRGNFPPRFSGLQFPNYSSELNVNALELDDSALYLCASSSDRVSYGYTFGSGTRLTVV.

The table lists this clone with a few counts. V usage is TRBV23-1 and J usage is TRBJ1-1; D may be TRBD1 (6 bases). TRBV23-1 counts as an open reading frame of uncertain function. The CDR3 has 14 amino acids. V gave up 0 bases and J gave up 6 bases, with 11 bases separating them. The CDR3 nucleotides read TGCGCCAGCAGTCAATCCCGACAGGAATCTGAAGCTTTCTTT. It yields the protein CASSQSRQESEAFF.

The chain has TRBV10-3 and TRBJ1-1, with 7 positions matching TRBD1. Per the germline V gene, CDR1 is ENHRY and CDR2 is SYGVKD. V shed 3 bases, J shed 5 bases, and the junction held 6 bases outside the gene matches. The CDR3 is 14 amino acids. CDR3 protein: CAISDQGGRTEAFF. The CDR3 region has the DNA TGTGCCATCAGTGATCAGGGGGGACGGACTGAAGCTTTCTTT.

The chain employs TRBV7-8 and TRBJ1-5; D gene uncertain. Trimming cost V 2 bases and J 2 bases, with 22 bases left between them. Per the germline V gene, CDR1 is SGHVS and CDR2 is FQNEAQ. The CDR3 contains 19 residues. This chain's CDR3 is CASSLLAFDTRYGNQPQHF. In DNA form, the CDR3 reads TGTGCCAGCAGCTTACTGGCTTTCGACACCCGGTATGGCAATCAGCCCCAGCATTTT.

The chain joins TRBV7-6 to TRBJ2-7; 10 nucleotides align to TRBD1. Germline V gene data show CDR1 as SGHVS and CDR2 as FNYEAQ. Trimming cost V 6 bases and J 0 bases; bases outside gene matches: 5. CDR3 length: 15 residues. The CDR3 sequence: CASSWGQGSSYEQYF. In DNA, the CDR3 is TGTGCCAGCAGTTGGGGACAGGGGTCCTCCTACGAGCAGTACTTC.

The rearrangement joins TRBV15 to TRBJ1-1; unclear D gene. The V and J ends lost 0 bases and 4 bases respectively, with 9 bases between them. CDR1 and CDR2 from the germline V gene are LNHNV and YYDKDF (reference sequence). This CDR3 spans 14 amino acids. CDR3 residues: CATSRDMGSTEAFF. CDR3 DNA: TGTGCCACCAGCAGAGATATGGGGAGCACTGAAGCTTTCTTT.

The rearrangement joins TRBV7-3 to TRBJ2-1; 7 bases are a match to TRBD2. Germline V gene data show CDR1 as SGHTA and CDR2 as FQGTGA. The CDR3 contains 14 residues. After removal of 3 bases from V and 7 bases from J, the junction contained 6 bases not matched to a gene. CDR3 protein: CASSLAGVPNEQFF. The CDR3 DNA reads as TGTGCCAGCAGCTTGGCGGGGGTCCCTAATGAGCAGTTCTTC. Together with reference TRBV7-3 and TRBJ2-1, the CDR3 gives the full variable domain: GAGVSQTPSNKVTEKGKYVELRCDPISGHTALYWYRQSLGQGPEFLIYFQGTGAADDSGLPNDRFFAVRPEGSVSTLKIQRTERGDSAVYLCASSLAGVPNEQFFGPGTRLTVL.

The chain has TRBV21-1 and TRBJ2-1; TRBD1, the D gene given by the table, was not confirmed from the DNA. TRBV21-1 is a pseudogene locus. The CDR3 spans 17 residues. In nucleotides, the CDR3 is TGTGCCAGCAGCAAAGAAGAAAAGCAGGGCACTTACAATGAGCAGTTCTTC. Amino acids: CASSKEEKQGTYNEQFF.

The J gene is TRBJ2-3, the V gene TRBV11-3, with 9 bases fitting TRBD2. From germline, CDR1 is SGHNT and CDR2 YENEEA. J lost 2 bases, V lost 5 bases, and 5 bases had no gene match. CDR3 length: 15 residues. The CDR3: CASSLSGSDTDTQYF. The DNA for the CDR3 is TGTGCCAGCAGCCTTAGCGGGAGTGACACAGATACGCAGTATTTT.

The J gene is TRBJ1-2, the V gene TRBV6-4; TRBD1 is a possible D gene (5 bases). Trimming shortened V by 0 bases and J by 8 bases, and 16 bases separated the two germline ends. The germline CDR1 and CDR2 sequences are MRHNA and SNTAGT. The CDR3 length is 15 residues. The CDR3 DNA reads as TGTGCCAGCAGTGACTCGACGGCGGGGCAAAGGGGCTACACCTTC. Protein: CASSDSTAGQRGYTF.

The CDR3 region has the DNA TGTGCCAGCAGCTCCGGGCGGACAGGGGGAACAGATACGCAGTATTTT. Translating gives CASSSGRTGGTDTQYF. The V gene is TRBV7-9, the J gene TRBJ2-3; 10 bases line up with TRBD1. The CDR3 sequence is 16 residues long. Per the germline V gene, CDR1 is SEHNR and CDR2 is FQNEAQ (reference sequence). The J segment lost 3 bases and the V segment lost 4 bases, leaving 7 bases of the junction unmatched.

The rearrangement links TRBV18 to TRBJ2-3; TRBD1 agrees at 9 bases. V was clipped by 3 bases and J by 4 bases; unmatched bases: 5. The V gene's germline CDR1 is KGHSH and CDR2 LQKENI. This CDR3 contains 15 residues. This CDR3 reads CASSPRQGGSDTQYF. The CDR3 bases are TGTGCCAGCTCACCCAGACAGGGGGGCTCAGATACGCAGTATTTT.

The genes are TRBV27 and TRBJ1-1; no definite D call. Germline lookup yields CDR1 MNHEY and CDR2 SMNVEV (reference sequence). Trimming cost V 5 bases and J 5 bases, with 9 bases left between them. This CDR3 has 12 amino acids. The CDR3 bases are TGTGCCAGCAGTGCATCGGGAACTGAAGCTTTCTTT. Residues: CASSASGTEAFF.

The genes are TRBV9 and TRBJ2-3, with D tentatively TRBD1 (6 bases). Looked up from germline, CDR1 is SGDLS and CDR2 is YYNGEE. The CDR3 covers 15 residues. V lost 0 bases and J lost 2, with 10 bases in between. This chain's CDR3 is CASSVAGHYTDTQYF. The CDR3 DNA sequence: TGTGCCAGCAGCGTAGCGGGACACTACACAGATACGCAGTATTTT.

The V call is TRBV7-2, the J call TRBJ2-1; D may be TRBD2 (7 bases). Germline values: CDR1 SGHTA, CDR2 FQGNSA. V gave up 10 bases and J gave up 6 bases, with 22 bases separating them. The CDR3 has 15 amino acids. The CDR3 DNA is TGTGCCACCTCGGGGGCGGGAGAGGGGAGCAATGAGCAGTTCTTC. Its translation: CATSGAGEGSNEQFF.

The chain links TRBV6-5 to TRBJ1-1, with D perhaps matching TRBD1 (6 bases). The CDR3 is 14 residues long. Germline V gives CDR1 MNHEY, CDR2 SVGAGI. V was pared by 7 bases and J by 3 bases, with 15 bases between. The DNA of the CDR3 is TGTGCCAGCACCCAAGCGGGACATTACACTGAAGCTTTCTTT. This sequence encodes CASTQAGHYTEAFF.